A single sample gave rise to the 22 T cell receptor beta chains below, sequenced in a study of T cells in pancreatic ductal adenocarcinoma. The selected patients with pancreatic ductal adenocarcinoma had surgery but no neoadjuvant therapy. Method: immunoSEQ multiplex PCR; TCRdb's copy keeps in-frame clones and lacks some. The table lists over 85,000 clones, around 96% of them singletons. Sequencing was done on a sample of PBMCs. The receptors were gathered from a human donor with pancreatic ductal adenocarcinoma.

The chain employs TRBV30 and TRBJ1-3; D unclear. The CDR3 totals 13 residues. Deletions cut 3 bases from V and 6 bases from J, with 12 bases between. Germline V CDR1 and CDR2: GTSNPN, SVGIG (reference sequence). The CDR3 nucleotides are TGTGCCTGGAGCCCGGGTATGGAAAACACCATATATTTT. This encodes CAWSPGMENTIYF.

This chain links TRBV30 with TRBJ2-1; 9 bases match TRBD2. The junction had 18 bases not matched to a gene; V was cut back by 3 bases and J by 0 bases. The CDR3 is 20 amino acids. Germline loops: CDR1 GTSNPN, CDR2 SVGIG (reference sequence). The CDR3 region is CAWSHVGGLASRSSYNEQFF. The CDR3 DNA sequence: TGTGCCTGGAGCCACGTGGGGGGACTAGCCTCTAGGAGCTCCTACAATGAGCAGTTCTTC.

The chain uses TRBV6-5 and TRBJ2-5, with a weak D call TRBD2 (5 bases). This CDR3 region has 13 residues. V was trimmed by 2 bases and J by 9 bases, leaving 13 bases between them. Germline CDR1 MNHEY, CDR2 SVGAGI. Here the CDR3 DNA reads TGTGCCAGCAGTTACGACGGGGTCGGGGCCCAGTACTTC. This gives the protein CASSYDGVGAQYF.

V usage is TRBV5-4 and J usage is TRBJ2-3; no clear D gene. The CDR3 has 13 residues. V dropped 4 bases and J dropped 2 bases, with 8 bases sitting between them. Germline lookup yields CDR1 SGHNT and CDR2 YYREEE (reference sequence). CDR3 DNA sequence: TGTGCCAGCAGCACCTATAACACAGATACGCAGTATTTT. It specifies CASSTYNTDTQYF.

CDR3 amino acids: CASSPGVLNTEAFF. DNA of the CDR3: TGTGCCAGCAGCCCAGGGGTACTGAACACTGAAGCTTTCTTT. The chain recombines TRBV27 with TRBJ1-1; D is possibly TRBD1 (6 bases). V lost 6 bases and J 0 bases, leaving 11 bases between the germline ends. CDR1 and CDR2 (germline): MNHEY, SMNVEV (reference sequence). The CDR3 loop spans 14 amino acids.

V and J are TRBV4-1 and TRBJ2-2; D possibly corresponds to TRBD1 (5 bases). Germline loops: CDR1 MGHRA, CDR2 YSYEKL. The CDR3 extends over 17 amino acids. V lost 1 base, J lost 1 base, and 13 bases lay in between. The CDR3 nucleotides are TGCGCCAGCAGCCAAGGCATGGGTGGACAGAACACCGGGGAGCTGTTTTTT. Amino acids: CASSQGMGGQNTGELFF.

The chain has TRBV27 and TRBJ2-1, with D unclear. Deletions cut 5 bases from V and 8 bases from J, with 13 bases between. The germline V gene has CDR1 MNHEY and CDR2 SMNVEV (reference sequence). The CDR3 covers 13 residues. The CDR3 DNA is TGTGCCAGCAGTACGCCTTGGGCCGATGAGCAGTTCTTC. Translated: CASSTPWADEQFF.

CDR3 loop: CASSQDLTGGEGYTF. DNA of the CDR3: TGCGCCAGCAGCCAAGATCTGACAGGGGGCGAAGGCTACACCTTC. The chain links TRBV4-1 to TRBJ1-2; 10 bases fit TRBD1. This CDR3 is built from 15 residues. CDR1 and CDR2 from the germline V gene are MGHRA and YSYEKL. V lost 0 bases to trimming and J lost 8 bases; unmatched junction nucleotides: 6.

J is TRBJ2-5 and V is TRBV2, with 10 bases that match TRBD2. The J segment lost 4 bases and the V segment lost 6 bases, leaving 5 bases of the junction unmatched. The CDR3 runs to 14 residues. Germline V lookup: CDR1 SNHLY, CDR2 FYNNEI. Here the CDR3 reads CASRSGRALETQYF. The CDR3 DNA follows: TGTGCCAGCAGGAGCGGGAGGGCCTTAGAGACCCAGTACTTC.

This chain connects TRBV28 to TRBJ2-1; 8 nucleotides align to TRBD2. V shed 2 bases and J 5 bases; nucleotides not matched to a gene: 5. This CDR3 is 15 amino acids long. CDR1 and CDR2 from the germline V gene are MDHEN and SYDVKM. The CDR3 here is CASSLAGLVHNEQFF. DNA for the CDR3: TGTGCCAGCAGTTTAGCGGGACTAGTCCACAATGAGCAGTTCTTC. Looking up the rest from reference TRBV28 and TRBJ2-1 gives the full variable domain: DVKVTQSSRYLVKRTGEKVFLECVQDMDHENMFWYRQDPGLGLRLIYFSYDVKMKEKGDIPEGYSVSREKKERFSLILESASTNQTSMYLCASSLAGLVHNEQFFGPGTRLTVL.

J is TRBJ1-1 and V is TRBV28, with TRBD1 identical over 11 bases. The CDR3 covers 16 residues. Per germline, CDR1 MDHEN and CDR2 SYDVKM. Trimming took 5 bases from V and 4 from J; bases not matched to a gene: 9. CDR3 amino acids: CASSLGWGQGGTEAFF. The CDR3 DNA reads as TGTGCCAGCAGTCTAGGCTGGGGACAGGGGGGCACTGAAGCTTTCTTT.

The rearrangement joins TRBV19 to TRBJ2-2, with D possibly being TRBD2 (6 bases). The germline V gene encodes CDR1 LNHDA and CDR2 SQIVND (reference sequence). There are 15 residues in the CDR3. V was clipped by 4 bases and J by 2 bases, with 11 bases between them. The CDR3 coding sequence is TGTGCCAGTAGTAGTAGCGGATTTAACACCGGGGAGCTGTTTTTT. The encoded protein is CASSSSGFNTGELFF.

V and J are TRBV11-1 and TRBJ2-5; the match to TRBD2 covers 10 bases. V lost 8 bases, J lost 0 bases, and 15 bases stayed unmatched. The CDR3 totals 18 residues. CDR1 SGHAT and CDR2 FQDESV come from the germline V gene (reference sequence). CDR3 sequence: CASQSGRAQGTYQETQYF. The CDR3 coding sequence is TGTGCCAGCCAAAGCGGGAGGGCCCAAGGCACGTACCAAGAGACCCAGTACTTC.

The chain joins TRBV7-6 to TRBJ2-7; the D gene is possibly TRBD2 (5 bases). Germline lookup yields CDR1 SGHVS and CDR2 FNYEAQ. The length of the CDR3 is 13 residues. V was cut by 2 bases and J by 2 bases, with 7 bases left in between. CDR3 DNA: TGTGCCAGCAGCTTATCCGGGGCCTACGAGCAGTACTTC. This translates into CASSLSGAYEQYF.

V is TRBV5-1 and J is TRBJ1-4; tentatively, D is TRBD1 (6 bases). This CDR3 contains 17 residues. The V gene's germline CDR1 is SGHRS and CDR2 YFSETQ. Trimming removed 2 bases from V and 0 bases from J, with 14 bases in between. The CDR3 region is CASSLLGQGSTNEKLFF. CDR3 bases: TGCGCCAGCAGCTTACTCGGGCAGGGGTCAACTAATGAAAAACTGTTTTTT.

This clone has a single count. CDR3 sequence reads: CASSGGLAVTGELFF. DNA for the CDR3: TGTGCCAGCAGCGGGGGACTAGCGGTTACCGGGGAGCTGTTTTTT. This sequence joins TRBV9 and TRBJ2-2; 11 positions agree with TRBD2. Trimming took 3 bases from V and 5 from J; bases not matched to a gene: 3. The CDR3 loop spans 15 amino acids. The germline V gene encodes CDR1 SGDLS and CDR2 YYNGEE.

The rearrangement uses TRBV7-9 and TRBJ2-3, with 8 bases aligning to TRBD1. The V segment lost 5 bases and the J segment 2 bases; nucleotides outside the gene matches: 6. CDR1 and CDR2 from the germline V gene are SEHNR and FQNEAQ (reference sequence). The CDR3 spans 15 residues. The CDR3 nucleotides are TGTGCCAGCAGCCCAGGACAGGGCCACACAGATACGCAGTATTTT. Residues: CASSPGQGHTDTQYF.

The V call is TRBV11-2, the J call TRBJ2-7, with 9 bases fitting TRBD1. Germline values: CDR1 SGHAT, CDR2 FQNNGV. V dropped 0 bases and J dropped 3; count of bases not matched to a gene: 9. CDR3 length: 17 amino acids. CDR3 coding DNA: TGTGCCAGCAGCTTAGAGCTACCGGGACAGGGCGGCTACGAGCAGTACTTC. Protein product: CASSLELPGQGGYEQYF.

CDR3 sequence reads: CASTMAGRRETQYF. CDR3 in DNA: TGTGCCAGTACCATGGCCGGGAGGAGAGAGACCCAGTACTTC. The V gene is TRBV19, the J gene TRBJ2-5, with 7 bases matching TRBD2. V was pared by 7 bases and J by 4 bases, with 9 bases of the junction left unmatched. Per germline, CDR1 LNHDA and CDR2 SQIVND (reference sequence). This CDR3 contains 14 residues.

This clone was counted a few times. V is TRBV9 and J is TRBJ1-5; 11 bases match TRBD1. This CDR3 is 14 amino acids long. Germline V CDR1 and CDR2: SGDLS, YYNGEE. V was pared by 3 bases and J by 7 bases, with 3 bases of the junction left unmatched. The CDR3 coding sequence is TGTGCCAGCAGCGGGACAGGGGGCTGGCAGCCCCAGCATTTT. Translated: CASSGTGGWQPQHF.

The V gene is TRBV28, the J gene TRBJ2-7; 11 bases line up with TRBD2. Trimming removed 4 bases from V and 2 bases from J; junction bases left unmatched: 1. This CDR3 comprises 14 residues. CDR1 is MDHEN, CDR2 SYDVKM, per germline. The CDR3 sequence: CASSSLAGAYEQYF. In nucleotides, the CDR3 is TGTGCCAGCAGTTCACTAGCGGGGGCCTACGAGCAGTACTTC.

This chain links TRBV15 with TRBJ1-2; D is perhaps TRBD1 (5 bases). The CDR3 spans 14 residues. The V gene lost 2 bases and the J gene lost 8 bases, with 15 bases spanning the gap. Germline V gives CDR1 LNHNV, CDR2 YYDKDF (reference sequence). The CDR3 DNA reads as TGTGCCACCAGCAGAAGTAGGGGAAACGAGGGCTACACCTTC. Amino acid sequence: CATSRSRGNEGYTF.